Sequencing of this T cell receptor beta chain was carried out in a study of cytomegalovirus exposure and HLA in healthy donors. Study as a whole: In a later analysis, it was reported that the roughly 120 validation repertoires had been produced on the same platform as the 550 to 700 repertoires belonging to the first cohort. General study points: Whilst most TCR sequences proved rare, a subset of public TCRs occurred across many donors.

Produced via immunoSEQ multiplex PCR; TCRdb's table is partial and in-frame only. This sample has approximately 280,000 clones, with around 85% found just once. This clone was observed at least ten times. Its antigen is not known. Germline V gene data show CDR1 as SQVTM and CDR2 as ANQGSEA. This CDR3 is 16 amino acids long. V lost 7 bases and J lost 3; bases outside the gene matches: 10. The clonotype originates from a woman between 18 and 29 years old in good health and CMV-seronegative. What was sequenced was PBMCs. The chain joins TRBV29-1 to TRBJ2-2, with 11 bases lining up with TRBD1. The chain's CDR3 is CSEIPPGQGDTGELFF. The CDR3 DNA reads as TGCAGCGAAATTCCCCCGGGACAGGGGGACACCGGGGAGCTGTTTTTT.